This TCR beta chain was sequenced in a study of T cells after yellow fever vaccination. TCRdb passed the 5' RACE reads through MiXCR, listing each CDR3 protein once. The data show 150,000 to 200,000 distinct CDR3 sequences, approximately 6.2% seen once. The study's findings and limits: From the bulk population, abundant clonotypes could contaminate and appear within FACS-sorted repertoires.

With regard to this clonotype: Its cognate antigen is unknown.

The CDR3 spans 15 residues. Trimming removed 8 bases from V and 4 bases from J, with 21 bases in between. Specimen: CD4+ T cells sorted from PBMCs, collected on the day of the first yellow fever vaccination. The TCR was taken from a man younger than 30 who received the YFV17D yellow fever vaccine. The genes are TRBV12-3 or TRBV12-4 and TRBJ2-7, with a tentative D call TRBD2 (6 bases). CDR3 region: CASSRGGMGEYEQYV. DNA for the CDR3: TGTGCCAGCTCCCGGGGAGGTATGGGGGAATACGAGCAGTACGTC.